This T cell receptor beta chain was identified during a study of graft-versus-host responses after intestinal transplantation. The data were produced by immunoSEQ multiplex PCR, yet TCRdb's version contains in-frame clones alone and is incomplete. Here the sample spans over 90,000 clones, roughly 91% being singletons. The CDR3 runs to 16 residues. Germline CDR1 reads MNHEY; CDR2 reads SVGAGI. V lost 2 bases, J lost 14 bases, and 14 bases stayed unmatched. This clone was observed a single time. What it binds is not known. This receptor was identified in a human donor who received an intestinal transplant. This chain links TRBV6-5 with TRBJ2-1; the match to TRBD2 covers 11 bases. The source was unstimulated CD8+ T cells sorted from spleen or lymph node cells, collected before intestinal transplant. The CDR3 bases are TGTGCCAGCAGTTACGTCCTAGCGGGAGGTTCCACGGGGGAGTTCTTC. Translation gives CASSYVLAGGSTGEFF.